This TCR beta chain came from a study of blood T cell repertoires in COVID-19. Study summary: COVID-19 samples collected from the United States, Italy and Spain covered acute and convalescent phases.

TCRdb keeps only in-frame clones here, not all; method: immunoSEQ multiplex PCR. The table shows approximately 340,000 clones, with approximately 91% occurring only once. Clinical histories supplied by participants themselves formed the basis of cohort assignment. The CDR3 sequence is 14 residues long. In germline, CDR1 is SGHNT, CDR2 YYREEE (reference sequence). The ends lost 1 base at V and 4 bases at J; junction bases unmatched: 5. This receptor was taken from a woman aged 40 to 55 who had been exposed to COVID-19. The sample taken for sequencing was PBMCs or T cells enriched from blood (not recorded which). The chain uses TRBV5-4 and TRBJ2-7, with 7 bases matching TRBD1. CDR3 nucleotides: TGTGCCAGCAGCTTGTTGACAGGGTCGTACGAGCAGTACTTC. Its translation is CASSLLTGSYEQYF. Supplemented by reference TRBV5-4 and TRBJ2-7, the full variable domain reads ETGVTQSPTHLIKTRGQQVTLRCSSQSGHNTVSWYQQALGQGPQFIFQYYREEENGRGNFPPRFSGLQFPNYSSELNVNALELDDSALYLCASSLLTGSYEQYFGPGTRLTVT.